The 24 T cell receptor beta chains listed next were all sequenced from one sample in a study of memory CD4+ T cells and cytomegalovirus serostatus. The sort gate was single viable CD3+CD4+CD8-CD45RO+ cells for memory CD4+ T cells. Sequencing was performed with immunoSEQ multiplex PCR; in TCRdb, only in-frame clones are kept and a portion is missing. Counted here are 80,000 or so clones, around four fifths occurring once; the ten biggest clones make up about 2.5%. Sequencing was carried out using memory CD4+ T cells from blood. The receptor set was obtained from an adult in good health and CMV-seropositive.

This clone was seen a handful of times. V usage is TRBV19 and J usage is TRBJ1-2; 9 bases match TRBD1. There are 16 residues in the CDR3. V lost 6 bases, J lost 0 bases, and 8 bases stayed unmatched. Germline values: CDR1 LNHDA, CDR2 SQIVND (reference sequence). For the CDR3, the DNA is TGTGCCAGTAGCGGGACAGGGCTAAAAGCTAACTATGGCTACACCTTC. Translated, it gives CASSGTGLKANYGYTF. Complete variable domain (other parts from reference TRBV19 and TRBJ1-2): DGGITQSPKYLFRKEGQNVTLSCEQNLNHDAMYWYRQDPGQGLRLIYYSQIVNDFQKGDIAEGYSVSREKKESFPLTVTSAQKNPTAFYLCASSGTGLKANYGYTFGSGTRLTVV.

This chain connects TRBV30 to TRBJ2-3; 10 bases are a match to TRBD1. V lost 3 bases to trimming and J lost 2 bases; unmatched junction nucleotides: 5. CDR3 length: 15 residues. The germline CDR1 and CDR2 sequences are GTSNPN and SVGIG (reference sequence). CDR3 DNA sequence: TGTGCCTGGAGGGGACAGGGGTTACCCACAGATACGCAGTATTTT. Translation gives CAWRGQGLPTDTQYF. Full variable domain (remainder filled in from reference TRBV30 and TRBJ2-3): SQTIHQWPATLVQPVGSPLSLECTVEGTSNPNLYWYRQAAGRGLQLLFYSVGIGQISSEVPQNLSASRPQDRQFILSSKKLLLSDSGFYLCAWRGQGLPTDTQYFGPGTRLTVL.

This clone was picked up many times. The chain uses TRBV19 and TRBJ1-3; D is ambiguous. CDR1 LNHDA and CDR2 SQIVND come from the germline V gene (reference sequence). With 5 bases removed from V and 4 bases from J, the gap between germline ends came to 12 bases. The CDR3 has 14 amino acids. The CDR3 DNA is TGTGCCAGTAGTTCTCAGGCAGCCGGAAACACCATATATTTT. It is translated as CASSSQAAGNTIYF.

The V call is TRBV5-1, the J call TRBJ2-1; D is perhaps TRBD1 (5 bases). The ends were cut back, 7 bases at V and 3 bases at J, with 11 bases in the middle. CDR1 and CDR2 (germline): SGHRS, YFSETQ. The CDR3 runs 13 residues. The CDR3 coding sequence is TGCGCCAGCGGACAAGTTAGCTACAATGAGCAGTTCTTC. Translating gives CASGQVSYNEQFF.

The gene calls are TRBV7-5 and TRBJ1-1; the DNA was not used to check the table's D call, TRBD1. TRBV7-5 is annotated as a pseudogene. This CDR3 spans 13 amino acids. CDR3 region: CARSLEVGRRAFF. The CDR3, as DNA: TGTGCCAGAAGCTTAGAAGTGGGGCGGCGAGCTTTCTTT.

The CDR3 loop reads CASSPTGEFHEKLFF. The CDR3 bases are TGTGCCAGCAGCCCGACAGGGGAGTTCCATGAAAAACTGTTTTTT. V and J are TRBV28 and TRBJ1-4; TRBD1 agrees at 8 bases. Germline trimming cut 6 bases from V and 6 bases from J; bases unmatched to any gene: 9. Germline V CDR1 and CDR2: MDHEN, SYDVKM. This CDR3 contains 15 residues.

A few counts support this clone. The J gene is TRBJ1-6, the V gene TRBV5-1; no clear D. Germline V CDR1 and CDR2: SGHRS, YFSETQ. The CDR3 contains 13 residues. The V and J ends lost 4 bases and 9 bases respectively, with 11 bases between them. CDR3 residues: CASSLDKISPLHF. The CDR3 DNA reads TGCGCCAGCAGCCTAGACAAGATTTCACCCCTCCACTTT. Using reference TRBV5-1 and TRBJ1-6 for the parts outside the CDR3, the full variable domain is KAGVTQTPRYLIKTRGQQVTLSCSPISGHRSVSWYQQTPGQGLQFLFEYFSETQRNKGNFPGRFSGRQFSNSRSEMNVSTLELGDSALYLCASSLDKISPLHFGNGTRLTVT.

The chain uses TRBV7-2 and TRBJ2-3; 16 bases fit TRBD2. The germline V gene encodes CDR1 SGHTA and CDR2 FQGNSA. The CDR3 totals 16 residues. The ends lost 5 bases at V and 6 bases at J; junction bases unmatched: 5. The CDR3 region has the DNA TGTGCCAGCAGCCCCGGGACTAGCGGGGGGGCGGATACGCAGTATTTT. Its protein is CASSPGTSGGADTQYF.

This clone was seen a handful of times. The gene calls are TRBV11-2 and TRBJ1-2, with 7 nucleotides matching TRBD1. This CDR3 is 15 amino acids long. Germline V lookup: CDR1 SGHAT, CDR2 FQNNGV. Losses at the gene ends were 5 bases for V and 6 bases for J; bases not matched to a gene: 12. In nucleotides, the CDR3 is TGTGCCAGCAGCCCTTCGACAGGGCTCATGGATGGCTACACCTTC. This translates into CASSPSTGLMDGYTF. Supplemented by reference TRBV11-2 and TRBJ1-2, the full variable domain reads EAGVAQSPRYKIIEKRQSVAFWCNPISGHATLYWYQQILGQGPKLLIQFQNNGVVDDSQLPKDRFSAERLKGVDSTLKIQPAKLEDSAVYLCASSPSTGLMDGYTFGSGTRLTVV.

A single count supports this clone. The rearrangement uses TRBV11-3 and TRBJ2-1; D not certain. The germline V and J ends were trimmed by 4 bases and 2 bases, with 9 bases remaining between them. Germline CDR1 and CDR2: SGHNT and YENEEA. The CDR3 is made up of 14 amino acids. CDR3 loop: CASSSLGTYNEQFF. The CDR3 DNA reads TGTGCCAGCAGCTCCCTGGGCACCTACAATGAGCAGTTCTTC.

This chain links TRBV11-2 with TRBJ1-4; the D is unclear. Germline V gene data show CDR1 as SGHAT and CDR2 as FQNNGV. The CDR3 loop spans 15 amino acids. V was pared by 2 bases and J by 2 bases, with 9 bases between. The CDR3 here is CASSLSSGTNEKLFF. CDR3 DNA: TGTGCCAGCAGCTTAAGTTCAGGCACTAATGAAAAACTGTTTTTT.

The chain uses TRBV7-8 and TRBJ2-3; D gene unclear. Germline V lookup: CDR1 SGHVS, CDR2 FQNEAQ. V was pared by 0 bases and J by 6 bases, with 10 bases between. The CDR3 is made up of 14 amino acids. Written as DNA, the CDR3 is TGTGCCAGCAGCTTAGCTGTTGTAGGGGATACGCAGTATTTT. Translation: CASSLAVVGDTQYF.

Only a few counts were recorded for this clone. V usage is TRBV6-6 and J usage is TRBJ1-6; D call uncertain. Between the trimmed V and J ends, which lost 4 bases and 5 bases, there was a span of 9 bases. The CDR3 has 14 amino acids. Germline V gives CDR1 MNHNY, CDR2 SVGAGI (reference sequence). As DNA, the CDR3 is TGTGCCAGCAGTTCCGGACGGGATAATTCACCCCTCCACTTT. Its translation: CASSSGRDNSPLHF.

The chain employs TRBV4-3 and TRBJ2-3; the match to TRBD2 covers 14 bases. The trim removed 2 bases at V and 3 bases at J, leaving 13 bases unmatched. The CDR3 runs to 20 residues. Germline-derived CDR1 and CDR2 are LGHNA and YSLEER. Here the CDR3 DNA reads TGCGCCAGCAGCCAAACCTTAGCGACTAGCGGGAGGGCCACGACAGATACGCAGTATTTT. This encodes CASSQTLATSGRATTDTQYF.

The genes are TRBV5-1 and TRBJ2-7; D possibly matches TRBD1 or TRBD2 (6 bases each). The CDR3 covers 16 residues. The ends were cut back, 5 bases at V and 0 bases at J, with 18 bases in the middle. Looked up from germline, CDR1 is SGHRS and CDR2 is YFSETQ. The DNA of the CDR3 is TGCGCCAGCAGGAACATAAGGGGGGAATGCTCCTACGAGCAGTACGTC. Translation gives CASRNIRGECSYEQYV.

The genes are TRBV18 and TRBJ2-7, with D unclear. This CDR3 has 15 amino acids. The V and J ends lost 1 base and 0 bases respectively, with 10 bases between them. From germline, CDR1 is KGHSH and CDR2 LQKENI. The CDR3 loop is CASSPQAYGSYEQYF. CDR3 DNA sequence: TGTGCCAGCTCACCACAGGCCTACGGCTCCTACGAGCAGTACTTC. The whole variable domain, remainder taken from reference TRBV18 and TRBJ2-7, is NAGVMQNPRHLVRRRGQEARLRCSPMKGHSHVYWYRQLPEEGLKFMVYLQKENIIDESGMPKERFSAEFPKEGPSILRIQQVVRGDSAAYFCASSPQAYGSYEQYFGPGTRLTVT.

This chain joins TRBV6-5 and TRBJ1-2; D might be TRBD1 (5 bases). The CDR3 extends over 13 amino acids. Trimming stripped 7 bases from V and 6 bases from J, with 15 bases between. Germline V lookup: CDR1 MNHEY, CDR2 SVGAGI. The CDR3 nucleotides are TGTGCCAGCATTCTAGGACAAGGACATGGCTACACCTTC. The encoded protein is CASILGQGHGYTF.

The V and J genes are TRBV2 and TRBJ2-1; D is unresolved. Germline values: CDR1 SNHLY, CDR2 FYNNEI. CDR3 length: 15 residues. The ends were cut back, 1 base at V and 6 bases at J, with 13 bases in the middle. The CDR3 is CASSEVHRSLNEQFF. In nucleotides, the CDR3 is TGTGCCAGCAGTGAAGTCCACCGGAGTCTCAATGAGCAGTTCTTC. Together with reference TRBV2 and TRBJ2-1, the CDR3 gives the full variable domain: EPEVTQTPSHQVTQMGQEVILRCVPISNHLYFYWYRQILGQKVEFLVSFYNNEISEKSEIFDDQFSVERPDGSNFTLKIRSTKLEDSAMYFCASSEVHRSLNEQFFGPGTRLTVL.

The J gene is TRBJ1-2, the V gene TRBV9, with 7 bases matching TRBD1. This CDR3 contains 13 residues. The V gene's germline CDR1 is SGDLS and CDR2 YYNGEE. Trimming cost V 2 bases and J 5 bases; bases outside gene matches: 3. The CDR3 nucleotides are TGTGCCAGCAGCGTGCAGGGGGGGTATGGCTACACCTTC. Residues: CASSVQGGYGYTF.

The V call is TRBV18, the J call TRBJ2-7; D assignment may be TRBD1 or TRBD2 (6 bases each). Germline loops: CDR1 KGHSH, CDR2 LQKENI. The CDR3 sequence is 15 residues long. V lost 0 bases and J lost 4, with 13 bases in between. The CDR3 sequence: CASSPPSGAGYEQYF. The CDR3 DNA is TGTGCCAGCTCACCACCGTCGGGGGCCGGGTACGAGCAGTACTTC.

The V gene is TRBV7-8, the J gene TRBJ1-1; D gene unclear. The germline V gene encodes CDR1 SGHVS and CDR2 FQNEAQ. This CDR3 region has 16 residues. Trimming pared 2 bases from V and 2 bases from J, leaving 15 bases between. CDR3 region: CASSLPAFYRNTEAFF. CDR3 sequence (DNA): TGTGCCAGCAGCTTACCGGCTTTTTACCGTAACACTGAAGCTTTCTTT.

The table lists this clone with a count of one. The chain combines TRBV18 with TRBJ2-2; tentative D call: TRBD1 (5 bases). Germline V gene data show CDR1 as KGHSH and CDR2 as LQKENI. Trimming left V 3 bases short and J 6 bases short, with 14 bases between. This CDR3 comprises 15 residues. This CDR3 reads CASSPERGGAGELFF. DNA for the CDR3: TGTGCCAGCTCACCCGAAAGGGGTGGCGCCGGGGAGCTGTTTTTT.

This clone was picked up a small number of times. This chain connects TRBV18 to TRBJ2-1, with unresolved D. Trimming pared 5 bases from V and 8 bases from J, leaving 13 bases between. Germline lookup yields CDR1 KGHSH and CDR2 LQKENI. The CDR3 is 13 amino acids. The DNA for the CDR3 is TGTGCCAGCTCAGTAGGGTTTGGGGATGAGCAGTTCTTC. As protein: CASSVGFGDEQFF.

The J gene is TRBJ1-2, the V gene TRBV6-1, with a possible D match to TRBD1 (5 bases). The CDR3 extends over 14 amino acids. Germline V gives CDR1 MNHNS, CDR2 SASEGT. Trimming stripped 7 bases from V and 4 bases from J, with 16 bases between. DNA for the CDR3: TGTGCCAGCACCACAGGTTTCTCTGGCTATGGCTACACCTTC. This translates into CASTTGFSGYGYTF.